The 10 T cell receptor beta chains reported below all come from one sample, sequenced in a study of blood T cells in healthy people across ages. Sample-barcoded 5' priming and a J-beta primer mix drove a second PCR of about 6 to 12 cycles. From the 5' RACE reads, TCRdb called clonotypes with MiXCR, one entry per CDR3 protein. The sample has about 400,000 distinct CDR3 sequences; roughly half are singletons. Sequencing was performed on blood. Receptors originate from a man between 60 and 75 years old in good health.

The rearrangement joins TRBV20-1 to TRBJ1-5, with 8 bases that match TRBD1. The CDR3 has 14 amino acids. Germline V gene data show CDR1 as DFQATT and CDR2 as SNEGSKA (reference sequence). V trimming: 6 bases; J trimming: 4 bases; junction bases outside the gene matches: 8. As DNA, the CDR3 is TGCAGTGCCAGTCGGACAGGGCAAAATCAGCCCCAGCATTTT. Its translation is CSASRTGQNQPQHF.

This clonotype was seen more than once but under ten times. This chain joins TRBV11-2 and TRBJ2-3; D gene uncertain. The V and J ends lost 5 bases and 4 bases respectively, with 19 bases between them. Germline V gives CDR1 SGHAT, CDR2 FQNNGV. The CDR3 spans 16 residues. DNA for the CDR3: TGTGCCAGCAGCCCGGGCTTCCTTCGGTCCCCAGATACGCAGTATTTT. This gives the protein CASSPGFLRSPDTQYF. The full variable domain, completed using reference TRBV11-2 and TRBJ2-3, is EAGVAQSPRYKIIEKRQSVAFWCNPISGHATLYWYQQILGQGPKLLIQFQNNGVVDDSQLPKDRFSAERLKGVDSTLKIQPAKLEDSAVYLCASSPGFLRSPDTQYFGPGTRLTVL.

This clonotype was counted only a few times. The CDR3 loop reads CAFNRAISTDTQYF. The CDR3, as DNA: TGTGCCTTTAACAGGGCCATTAGCACAGATACGCAGTATTTT. The V gene is TRBV30, the J gene TRBJ2-3, with TRBD1 as a possible D gene (6 bases). The CDR3 runs to 14 residues. Germline-derived CDR1 and CDR2 are GTSNPN and SVGIG (reference sequence). Trimming removed 7 bases at V and 0 bases at J, with 14 bases between.

In this sample, this clonotype turned up once. A much larger clonotype is one base distant, so this may be a read error. The rearrangement links TRBV6-6 to TRBJ2-3, with 9 bases matching TRBD2. This CDR3 is 17 amino acids long. J gave up 1 base and V 10 bases, and 15 bases lay outside the gene matches. CDR1 MNHNY and CDR2 SVGAGI come from the germline V gene (reference sequence). For the CDR3, the DNA is TGTGCCACAAGAGCCCCGCAAGCGGGAGGAGGCACAGATACGCAGTATTTT. It codes for CATRAPQAGGGTDTQYF.

This clonotype was seen repeatedly, ten times or more. The chain links TRBV20-1 to TRBJ2-7; 13 nucleotides align to TRBD2. In germline, CDR1 is DFQATT, CDR2 SNEGSKA (reference sequence). V lost 3 bases, J lost 4 bases, and 3 bases stayed unmatched. CDR3 length: 14 amino acids. As DNA, the CDR3 is TGCAGTGCTAGGGAACTAGCGGGAGGGTACGAGCAGTACTTC. Translation: CSARELAGGYEQYF.

About this clonotype itself: A read error is possible here, since a much larger clone lies one base away. The gene calls are TRBV6-5 and TRBJ2-7; no clear D gene. The CDR3 loop spans 12 amino acids. Deletions cut 7 bases from V and 0 bases from J, with 7 bases between. Germline-derived CDR1 and CDR2 are MNHEY and SVGAGI. CDR3 protein: CASNQNSYEQYF. CDR3 bases: TGTGCCAGCAACCAAAACTCCTACGAGCAGTACTTC.

This clonotype was counted only a few times. The chain couples TRBV12-3 or TRBV12-4 to TRBJ2-5; TRBD1 might be the D (5 bases). Trimming removed 9 bases at V and 2 bases at J, with 19 bases between. The CDR3 sequence is 15 residues long. CDR3 nucleotide sequence: TGTGCCAGTCTGCGCCAGGGCAGTTTTCAAGAGACCCAGTACTTC. Translated, it gives CASLRQGSFQETQYF.

This clonotype appeared many times. This chain joins TRBV4-3 and TRBJ1-2; no clear D gene. Trimming stripped 0 bases from V and 10 bases from J, with 15 bases between. This CDR3 is 14 amino acids long. Germline CDR1 is LGHNA and CDR2 is YSLEER. CDR3 protein: CASSQEPSSGDYTF. CDR3 bases: TGCGCCAGCAGCCAAGAACCCTCCTCTGGCGACTACACCTTC.

The rearrangement uses TRBV20-1 and TRBJ2-5; 14 bases line up with TRBD2. The CDR3 is made up of 15 amino acids. Trimming at V came to 3 bases and at J to 5 bases, leaving 5 bases not matched to a gene. Germline loops: CDR1 DFQATT, CDR2 SNEGSKA (reference sequence). CDR3 nucleotide sequence: TGCAGTGCTAGGCCGACTAGCGGGAGGGGTGAGACCCAGTACTTC. It specifies CSARPTSGRGETQYF.

This chain links TRBV18 with TRBJ1-1; tentative D call: TRBD1 (6 bases). V was trimmed by 3 bases and J by 3 bases, leaving 8 bases between them. CDR3 size: 13 residues. Germline V gene sequence: CDR1 KGHSH, CDR2 LQKENI. The CDR3 sequence is CASSPRTDTEAFF. The CDR3 region has the DNA TGTGCCAGCTCACCGCGGACAGACACTGAAGCTTTCTTT.